This T cell receptor (beta chain) was documented in a study of molecular identifiers for immune sequencing clone quantification. TCRdb reprocessed the PCR reads with MiXCR, giving one entry per CDR3 protein. The table includes fewer than 45,000 distinct CDR3 sequences, 24% detected once. There are a few counts of this clonotype. This CDR3 has 14 amino acids. CDR1 KGHSH and CDR2 LQKENI come from the germline V gene. With 6 bases removed from V and 4 bases from J, the gap between germline ends came to 16 bases. The sequence was collected from a human donor in good health. Some libraries in this study had Jurkat cell RNA spiked in. The sample consisted of naive CD8+ T cells from blood, with Jurkat cell RNA spiked in. Specified subset: FACS-sorted CD8+CD4-CCR7+CD45RA+ naive T cells. This chain links TRBV18 with TRBJ2-7; D is perhaps TRBD1 or TRBD2 (5 bases each). CDR3 bases: TGTGCCAGCTCCGGGACGGGATACTATTACGAGCAGTACTTC. Its protein is CASSGTGYYYEQYF. Complete variable domain (other parts from reference TRBV18 and TRBJ2-7): NAGVMQNPRHLVRRRGQEARLRCSPMKGHSHVYWYRQLPEEGLKFMVYLQKENIIDESGMPKERFSAEFPKEGPSILRIQQVVRGDSAAYFCASSGTGYYYEQYFGPGTRLTVT.